The 17 T cell receptor beta chains below all came from one sample that was sequenced in a study of CD8 T cells in Susac syndrome. Reverse transcription of about 0.5 to 1 ug RNA used random hexamers. TCRdb re-analysed the immunoSEQ multiplex PCR reads in MiXCR, keeping a single row per CDR3 protein. Of 150,000 to 200,000 distinct CDR3 sequences in the sample, around 94% were seen once. The sample taken for sequencing was CD4+ T cells from PBMCs. These receptors were taken from a human donor with multiple sclerosis.

This chain links TRBV4-2 with TRBJ2-5; 7 bases match TRBD1. V shed 4 bases and J 9 bases; nucleotides not matched to a gene: 14. Germline-derived CDR1 and CDR2 are LGHNA and YNFKEQ. This CDR3 has 15 residues. CDR3 coding DNA: TGTGCCAGCAGCCCCAAATGGACAGGCTCGTCCCCCCAGTACTTC. Its translation: CASSPKWTGSSPQYF.

This clonotype showed up just once. The chain has TRBV29-1 and TRBJ2-7, with 9 bases matching TRBD1. Germline CDR1 is SQVTM and CDR2 is ANQGSEA. After removal of 4 bases from V and 0 bases from J, the junction contained 4 bases not matched to a gene. This CDR3 has 14 residues. The CDR3 here is CSVGRDRDSYEQYF. The CDR3, as DNA: TGCAGCGTTGGCCGGGACAGGGACTCCTACGAGCAGTACTTC.

The rearrangement joins TRBV6-5 to TRBJ1-5; D may be TRBD1 (5 bases). The V gene's germline CDR1 is MNHEY and CDR2 SVGAGI. The CDR3 is made up of 16 amino acids. The V gene lost 4 bases and the J gene lost 0 bases, with 13 bases spanning the gap. The CDR3 region has the DNA TGTGCCAGCAGTTCCGGACAAATGGGTAGCAATCAGCCCCAGCATTTT. This codes for CASSSGQMGSNQPQHF.

The chain links TRBV12-5 to TRBJ1-1; no clear D. The CDR3 loop spans 14 amino acids. Trimming stripped 0 bases from V and 7 bases from J, with 12 bases between. Germline V CDR1 and CDR2: LGHNT, FRNRAP. In nucleotides, the CDR3 is TGTGCTAGTGGTTTGGTCCCCGACATGGGTGAAGCTTTCTTT. Amino acid sequence: CASGLVPDMGEAFF.

The chain links TRBV7-9 to TRBJ2-7; the D call may be TRBD1 or TRBD2 (5 bases each). With 5 bases removed from V and 2 bases from J, the gap between germline ends came to 16 bases. The CDR3 spans 15 residues. Germline CDR1 reads SEHNR; CDR2 reads FQNEAQ (reference sequence). The CDR3 loop reads CASSPGWGTAYEQYF. CDR3 DNA sequence: TGTGCCAGCAGCCCCGGCTGGGGGACGGCCTACGAGCAGTACTTC.

This clonotype has just one count. The chain carries TRBV7-2 and TRBJ2-3; no firm D call. The germline CDR1 and CDR2 sequences are SGHTA and FQGNSA. V lost 7 bases and J lost 4, with 6 bases in between. This CDR3 spans 11 amino acids. The CDR3 sequence: CASTLADTQYF. The CDR3 region has the DNA TGTGCCAGCACCCTGGCAGATACGCAGTATTTT.

V gene TRBV5-1 combines with J gene TRBJ1-2, with 8 positions matching TRBD1. V lost 4 bases and J lost 8; bases outside the gene matches: 16. Germline V lookup: CDR1 SGHRS, CDR2 YFSETQ. The length of the CDR3 is 16 residues. CDR3 nucleotide sequence: TGCGCCAGCAGCGTGGGACAGGCCCCTCGGGAGGAAGGCTACACCTTC. Its protein product is CASSVGQAPREEGYTF.

The chain uses TRBV7-3 and TRBJ1-1; D might be TRBD1 (6 bases). Germline V CDR1 and CDR2: SGHTA, FQGTGA. The CDR3 runs to 17 residues. Trimming stripped 5 bases from V and 0 bases from J, with 19 bases between. The DNA for the CDR3 is TGTGCCAGCAGCCTAATCGGGGGCCCTACCTTGAACACTGAAGCTTTCTTT. Its protein product is CASSLIGGPTLNTEAFF.

This chain joins TRBV20-1 and TRBJ2-7; 10 bases align to TRBD1. V was pared by 6 bases and J by 3 bases, with 8 bases of the junction left unmatched. This CDR3 has 14 amino acids. The germline V gene has CDR1 DFQATT and CDR2 SNEGSKA (reference sequence). CDR3 loop: CSAPGTGVFYEQYF. For the CDR3, the DNA is TGCAGTGCGCCCGGGACAGGGGTTTTCTACGAGCAGTACTTC.

The V call is TRBV6-5, the J call TRBJ2-6; a weak D match, TRBD1 (6 bases). V gave up 5 bases and J gave up 4 bases, with 12 bases separating them. The V gene's germline CDR1 is MNHEY and CDR2 SVGAGI. The CDR3 has 15 residues. CDR3 sequence: CASSLMTGGANVLTF. CDR3 DNA sequence: TGTGCCAGCAGTCTAATGACAGGCGGGGCCAACGTCCTGACTTTC.

V gene TRBV2 combines with J gene TRBJ1-2; D is uncertain. The CDR3 loop spans 13 amino acids. Germline V gene lookup returns CDR1 SNHLY and CDR2 FYNNEI. V lost 2 bases and J lost 4, with 8 bases in between. CDR3 amino acids: CASSERTTYGYTF. In DNA, the CDR3 is TGTGCCAGCAGTGAAAGAACCACCTATGGCTACACCTTC.

The J gene is TRBJ1-2, the V gene TRBV7-8, with 8 bases aligning to TRBD1. CDR3 length: 13 amino acids. With V trimmed by 6 bases and J by 4 bases, 4 bases remained unmatched. CDR1 is SGHVS and CDR2 is FQNEAQ in the germline V gene. For the CDR3, the DNA is TGTGCCAGCAGGGACAGGGCCTCCTATGGCTACACCTTC. This codes for CASRDRASYGYTF.

V usage is TRBV27 and J usage is TRBJ2-7, with 9 bases that match TRBD1. Trimming at V came to 6 bases and at J to 8 bases, leaving 11 bases not matched to a gene. This CDR3 has 14 residues. Germline CDR1 reads MNHEY; CDR2 reads SMNVEV (reference sequence). The CDR3 coding sequence is TGTGCCAGCAGGAAAACAGGGGGCAACCTCAAGCAGTACTTC. It codes for CASRKTGGNLKQYF.

V and J are TRBV12-5 and TRBJ2-1, with 7 nucleotides matching TRBD2. Germline V gives CDR1 LGHNT, CDR2 FRNRAP. Unmatched junction bases numbered 8, after V lost 8 bases and J lost 7 bases. The CDR3 sequence is 13 residues long. CDR3 sequence (DNA): TGTGCTAGTTCGCCGGGACTAACTAATGAGCAGTTCTTC. Protein product: CASSPGLTNEQFF. The whole variable domain, remainder taken from reference TRBV12-5 and TRBJ2-1, is DARVTQTPRHKVTEMGQEVTMRCQPILGHNTVFWYRQTMMQGLELLAYFRNRAPLDDSGMPKDRFSAEMPDATLATLKIQPSEPRDSAVYFCASSPGLTNEQFFGPGTRLTVL.

The genes are TRBV28 and TRBJ1-3; 8 bases align to TRBD1. The CDR3 spans 15 residues. Germline CDR1 reads MDHEN; CDR2 reads SYDVKM. Trimming removed 7 bases from V and 4 bases from J; junction bases left unmatched: 9. The CDR3 DNA follows: TGTGCCAGCACCCCTCGGGGGACAGGAGGAAACACCATATATTTT. Translating it yields CASTPRGTGGNTIYF.

The chain couples TRBV5-1 to TRBJ1-4, with 8 bases that match TRBD1. Germline loops: CDR1 SGHRS, CDR2 YFSETQ. V lost 3 bases, J lost 4 bases, and 5 bases stayed unmatched. The CDR3 covers 15 residues. The CDR3 DNA reads as TGCGCCAGCAGCTCGACAGGGGCAGATAATGAAAAACTGTTTTTT. It encodes CASSSTGADNEKLFF. The entire variable domain, with the rest obtained from reference TRBV5-1 and TRBJ1-4, is as follows: KAGVTQTPRYLIKTRGQQVTLSCSPISGHRSVSWYQQTPGQGLQFLFEYFSETQRNKGNFPGRFSGRQFSNSRSEMNVSTLELGDSALYLCASSSTGADNEKLFFGSGTQLSVL.

The gene calls are TRBV11-1 and TRBJ2-2; D might be TRBD1 or TRBD2, each matching 5 bases. V lost 3 bases, J lost 3 bases, and 11 bases lay in between. The CDR3 is made up of 15 amino acids. Germline CDR1 is SGHAT and CDR2 is FQDESV (reference sequence). The CDR3 DNA is TGTGCCAGCAGCTTGGCACTAGGGGACACCGGGGAGCTGTTTTTT. Translating it yields CASSLALGDTGELFF.